This TCR beta chain appears in the sequencing data of a study of T-cell memory formation after mild COVID-19. V was clipped by 5 bases and J by 4 bases, with 13 bases between them. From germline, CDR1 is MNHEY and CDR2 SVGAGI. The CDR3 runs to 14 residues. MiXCR, applied by TCRdb to the 5' RACE reads, yields one record per CDR3 protein. This table holds some 290,000 distinct CDR3 sequences, around 15% found once. The TCR was taken from a man between 18 and 29 years old who had mild COVID-19 (a few samples of this study predate the infection). Cell type and time point are not known. The rearrangement links TRBV6-5 to TRBJ2-3; D ambiguous. Sample: PBMCs or a T cell subset sorted from them (not recorded which). The CDR3: CASSPAYLSDTQYF. The CDR3 DNA sequence: TGTGCCAGCAGTCCCGCCTATCTGTCAGATACGCAGTATTTT.